These 21 T cell receptor beta chains share one sample of origin, sequenced in a study of blood T cell repertoires in COVID-19. Measured with immunoSEQ multiplex PCR; TCRdb has only the in-frame clones, and not every one. The table lists around 300,000 clones, less than 90% of them singletons. Sequenced input: peripheral blood. The receptors shown here come from an older woman with COVID-19, enrolled during active disease.

Only a few counts were recorded for this clone. The CDR3 here is CASSPSVGNTEAFF. CDR3 sequence (DNA): TGCGCCAGCAGCCCAAGCGTCGGTAACACTGAAGCTTTCTTT. V is TRBV4-3 and J is TRBJ1-1; D is unresolved. Per the germline V gene, CDR1 is LGHNA and CDR2 is YSLEER. This CDR3 comprises 14 residues. Trimming shortened V by 4 bases and J by 2 bases, and 11 bases separated the two germline ends.

The V gene is TRBV12-5, the J gene TRBJ1-1; TRBD1 matches 8 bases. This CDR3 is 18 amino acids long. Germline loops: CDR1 LGHNT, CDR2 FRNRAP. Trimming took 0 bases from V and 0 from J; bases not matched to a gene: 9. The CDR3 DNA sequence: TGTGCTAGTGGTTTGGTACGTGGACAGGGAGGCTTGAACACTGAAGCTTTCTTT. It codes for CASGLVRGQGGLNTEAFF.

The table lists this clone with a count of one. The chain carries TRBV5-1 and TRBJ1-1; TRBD1 matches at 7 bases. J was trimmed by 0 bases and V by 4 bases; bases with no gene match: 15. The CDR3 has 18 amino acids. Germline V gives CDR1 SGHRS, CDR2 YFSETQ. The CDR3 sequence is CASSRPSQGSSMNTEAFF. CDR3 DNA: TGCGCCAGCAGCCGACCATCACAGGGGTCCTCCATGAACACTGAAGCTTTCTTT.

The rearrangement links TRBV5-1 to TRBJ2-7; 9 bases align to TRBD1. J was trimmed by 1 base and V by 0 bases; bases with no gene match: 5. This CDR3 region has 16 residues. Germline lookup yields CDR1 SGHRS and CDR2 YFSETQ. The CDR3 loop reads CASSLGQGGASYEQYF. CDR3 in DNA: TGCGCCAGCAGCTTGGGACAGGGGGGAGCATCCTACGAGCAGTACTTC.

CDR3 DNA sequence: TGTGCCAGCAGCAATGACCTTCAGGGGCTCGAGGGCTACACCTTC. This sequence encodes CASSNDLQGLEGYTF. This sequence joins TRBV21-1 and TRBJ1-2; no check of the table's D call, TRBD1, against the DNA was made. TRBV21-1 is labeled a pseudogene. The CDR3 has 15 amino acids.

The chain recombines TRBV19 with TRBJ2-3; D is perhaps TRBD1 (5 bases). Per the germline V gene, CDR1 is LNHDA and CDR2 is SQIVND (reference sequence). Trimming removed 6 bases from V and 2 bases from J, with 12 bases in between. The CDR3 has 14 residues. CDR3 DNA sequence: TGTGCCAGTAGGATCAGGGCCCTCACAGATACGCAGTATTTT. It encodes CASRIRALTDTQYF.

This rearrangement joins TRBV5-1 to TRBJ2-2; 7 positions agree with TRBD1. V lost 2 bases to trimming and J lost 5 bases; unmatched junction nucleotides: 6. The CDR3 has 15 residues. CDR1 SGHRS and CDR2 YFSETQ come from the germline V gene. The CDR3 region is CASSFGQVETGELFF. Written as DNA, the CDR3 is TGCGCCAGCAGCTTTGGACAGGTGGAAACCGGGGAGCTGTTTTTT.

The chain is built from TRBV10-1 and TRBJ1-3; D gene ambiguous. The CDR3 is 14 amino acids. V lost 3 bases and J lost 3, with 9 bases in between. In germline, CDR1 is WNHNN, CDR2 SYGVQD (reference sequence). The CDR3: CASSESGFGNTIYF. The CDR3 nucleotides are TGCGCCAGCAGTGAATCGGGGTTTGGAAACACCATATATTTT.

The CDR3 protein is CANRGARDEQYF. For the CDR3, the DNA is TGTGCCAACAGGGGTGCCAGGGACGAGCAGTACTTC. This sequence joins TRBV21-1 and TRBJ2-7; the D segment call TRBD1 is taken from the table without a DNA check. TRBV21-1 is a pseudogene segment. The CDR3 is 12 amino acids.

This chain connects TRBV27 to TRBJ1-1; D is perhaps TRBD1 (6 bases). Germline assignment: CDR1 MNHEY and CDR2 SMNVEV (reference sequence). This CDR3 region has 18 residues. V gave up 6 bases and J gave up 1 base, with 24 bases separating them. The CDR3 nucleotides are TGTGCCAGCAGCTATGGGGCAGGGGAGAGGTTTAAGAACACTGAAGCTTTCTTT. Its protein is CASSYGAGERFKNTEAFF.

For the CDR3, the DNA is TGTGCCACCAGTGATGGGGGGGACGAGACCCAGTACTTC. Amino acid sequence: CATSDGGDETQYF. The V gene is TRBV24-1, the J gene TRBJ2-5, with 7 positions matching TRBD2. Germline CDR1 reads KGHDR; CDR2 reads SFDVKD. V shed 3 bases, J shed 5 bases, and the junction held 2 bases outside the gene matches. The CDR3 extends over 13 amino acids.

The CDR3 DNA sequence: TGTGCCAGCAGCCTCGGGTTGGTTGGGGCCAACGTCCTGACTTTC. Encoded protein: CASSLGLVGANVLTF. The rearrangement joins TRBV7-2 to TRBJ2-6, with D unresolved. V lost 5 bases to trimming and J lost 3 bases, with 11 bases between them. The length of the CDR3 is 15 residues. CDR1 is SGHTA, CDR2 FQGNSA, per germline.

V gene TRBV27 combines with J gene TRBJ2-3; D may be TRBD2 (5 bases). Germline loops: CDR1 MNHEY, CDR2 SMNVEV (reference sequence). V dropped 4 bases and J dropped 6 bases, with 11 bases sitting between them. The CDR3 loop spans 13 amino acids. The CDR3 sequence is CASSWTSPDTQYF. As DNA, the CDR3 is TGTGCCAGCAGTTGGACTTCCCCGGATACGCAGTATTTT.

This clone was detected a few times. The chain couples TRBV7-8 to TRBJ1-2; D unresolved. Germline CDR1 reads SGHVS; CDR2 reads FQNEAQ. CDR3 size: 12 residues. Trimming removed 5 bases at V and 8 bases at J, with 12 bases between. CDR3 loop: CASSRSGEGYTF. Written as DNA, the CDR3 is TGTGCCAGCAGCCGTTCGGGAGAGGGCTACACCTTC.

The chain uses TRBV10-2 and TRBJ2-3; 7 positions agree with TRBD2. Per the germline V gene, CDR1 is WSHSY and CDR2 is SAAADI. V dropped 4 bases and J dropped 3; count of bases not matched to a gene: 4. This CDR3 comprises 14 residues. CDR3 protein: CASSGLAMTDTQYF. CDR3 bases: TGCGCCAGCAGTGGACTAGCAATGACAGATACGCAGTATTTT.

The rearrangement joins TRBV3-1 (or the pseudogene TRBV3-2) to TRBJ2-1, with 8 bases matching TRBD2. The junction had 5 bases not matched to a gene; V was cut back by 3 bases and J by 4 bases. The CDR3 runs 15 residues. CDR1 LGHDT and CDR2 YNNKEL come from the germline V gene (reference sequence). The CDR3 region is CASSQAGGLYNEQFF. For the CDR3, the DNA is TGTGCCAGCAGCCAGGCGGGGGGCCTATACAATGAGCAGTTCTTC.

This chain links TRBV6-5 with TRBJ1-6, with TRBD1 as a possible D gene (6 bases). Germline V gene lookup returns CDR1 MNHEY and CDR2 SVGAGI. This CDR3 is built from 16 residues. V was shortened by 2 bases and J by 9 bases, with 17 bases between the two germline ends. The CDR3, as DNA: TGTGCCAGCAGTTACGACGGCGGGTCAGGGGTTTCACCCCTCCACTTT. The encoded protein is CASSYDGGSGVSPLHF.

The V call is TRBV18, the J call TRBJ1-6; 9 nucleotides agree with TRBD1. This CDR3 is 16 amino acids long. Per germline, CDR1 KGHSH and CDR2 LQKENI. J was trimmed by 4 bases and V by 6 bases; bases with no gene match: 7. The CDR3 nucleotides read TGTGCCAGCTCCCTCGGACAGGGGAGGTATAATTCACCCCTCCACTTT. Translation gives CASSLGQGRYNSPLHF.

The chain has TRBV5-1 and TRBJ1-2, with TRBD1 matching 8 bases. The V gene's germline CDR1 is SGHRS and CDR2 YFSETQ. There are 13 residues in the CDR3. The junction had 2 bases not matched to a gene; V was cut back by 1 base and J by 6 bases. The chain's CDR3 is CASSLQGADGYTF. The CDR3, as DNA: TGCGCCAGCAGCTTGCAGGGGGCTGATGGCTACACCTTC.

The gene calls are TRBV6-2 or TRBV6-3 and TRBJ2-3, with no clear D. In germline, CDR1 is MNHEY, CDR2 SVGEGT. Deletions cut 5 bases from V and 4 bases from J, with 4 bases between. CDR3 size: 11 residues. CDR3 protein: CASSPADTQYF. CDR3 DNA: TGTGCCAGCAGTCCCGCAGATACGCAGTATTTT.

This clone was recorded once. The V and J genes are TRBV4-3 and TRBJ1-5; tentative D call: TRBD1 (6 bases). The CDR3 length is 17 residues. The V end lost 1 base, the J end lost 1 base, and 14 bases lay between the germline ends. Germline CDR1 and CDR2: LGHNA and YSLEER. CDR3 loop: CASSQAFGGQSNQPQHF. In DNA form, the CDR3 reads TGCGCCAGCAGCCAAGCTTTCGGGGGGCAAAGCAATCAGCCCCAGCATTTT.